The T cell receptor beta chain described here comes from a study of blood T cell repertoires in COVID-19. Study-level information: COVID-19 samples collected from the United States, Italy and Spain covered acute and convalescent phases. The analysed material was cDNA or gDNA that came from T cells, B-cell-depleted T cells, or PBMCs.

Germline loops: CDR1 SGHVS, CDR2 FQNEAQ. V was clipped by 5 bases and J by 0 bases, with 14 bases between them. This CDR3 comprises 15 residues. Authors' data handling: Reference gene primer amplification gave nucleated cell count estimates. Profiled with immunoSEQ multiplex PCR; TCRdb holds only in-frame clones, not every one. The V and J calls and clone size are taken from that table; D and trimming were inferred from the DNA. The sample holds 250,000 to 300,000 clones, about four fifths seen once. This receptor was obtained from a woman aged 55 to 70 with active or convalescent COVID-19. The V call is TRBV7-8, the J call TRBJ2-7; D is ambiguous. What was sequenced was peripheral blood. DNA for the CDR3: TGTGCCAGCAGCCGAGCCGTTATGAGCTCCTACGAGCAGTACTTC. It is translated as CASSRAVMSSYEQYF. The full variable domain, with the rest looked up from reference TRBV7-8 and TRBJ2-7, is GAGVSQSPRYKVAKRGQDVALRCDPISGHVSLFWYQQALGQGPEFLTYFQNEAQLDKSGLPSDRFFAERPEGSVSTLKIQRTQQEDSAVYLCASSRAVMSSYEQYFGPGTRLTVT.